Listed below are T cell receptor beta chains from one sample, sequenced in a study of T cells in tuberculosis. Only in-frame clones appear in the TCRdb table, and some are missing; sequencing was by immunoSEQ multiplex PCR. Of some 47,000 clones in the sample, nearly 95% were seen once. The material sequenced was PBMCs. Receptors were obtained from a donor aged 5-35 years with latent tuberculosis or without tuberculosis infection. Both conserved end residues are part of each CDR3.

V gene	J gene	CDR3 protein
TRBV5-1	TRBJ1-2	CASSAAGDSYGYTF
TRBV5-1	TRBJ1-5	CASSRKTGQNQPQHF
TRBV6-6	TRBJ1-2	CASSYQMRNGYTF
TRBV7-2	TRBJ2-7	CASSLGDRGGGEQYF
TRBV7-6	TRBJ2-7	CASSLGGTGGSREQYF
TRBV10-2	TRBJ2-3	CASTGRRDTQYF
TRBV10-2	TRBJ2-1	CASSDGSYAGNEQFF
TRBV14	TRBJ1-3	CASSSLLGGDTIYF
TRBV30	TRBJ2-1	CAWSPAQGEQFF
TRBV5-6	TRBJ2-5	CASSLMTSGSMGPQYF
TRBV7-2	TRBJ2-7	CASSLYYEQYF
TRBV28	TRBJ1-2	CASRVDRVLGGYTF
TRBV29-1	TRBJ2-5	CSVGAGETQYF
TRBV2	TRBJ2-7	CASSVDSWSYEQYF
TRBV6-5	TRBJ2-7	CASSYSGDNYEQYF
TRBV29-1	TRBJ1-1	CSATQQGPGNPEAFF